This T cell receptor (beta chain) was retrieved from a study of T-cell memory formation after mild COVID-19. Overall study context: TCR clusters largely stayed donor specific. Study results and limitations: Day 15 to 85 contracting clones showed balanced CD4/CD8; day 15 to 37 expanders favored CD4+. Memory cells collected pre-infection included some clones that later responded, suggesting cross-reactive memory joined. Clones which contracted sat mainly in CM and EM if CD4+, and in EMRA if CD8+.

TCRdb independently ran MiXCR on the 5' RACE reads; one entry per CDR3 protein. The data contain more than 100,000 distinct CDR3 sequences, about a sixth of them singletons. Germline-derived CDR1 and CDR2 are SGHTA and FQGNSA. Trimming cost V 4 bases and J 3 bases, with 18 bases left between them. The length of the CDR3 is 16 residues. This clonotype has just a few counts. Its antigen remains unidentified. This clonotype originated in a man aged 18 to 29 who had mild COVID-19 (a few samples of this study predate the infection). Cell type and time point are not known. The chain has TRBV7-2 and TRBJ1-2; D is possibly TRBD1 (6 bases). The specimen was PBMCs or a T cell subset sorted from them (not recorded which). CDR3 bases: TGTGCCAGCAGCTCGAACCCCAGGGGAGGGGACTATGGCTACACCTTC. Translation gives CASSSNPRGGDYGYTF.